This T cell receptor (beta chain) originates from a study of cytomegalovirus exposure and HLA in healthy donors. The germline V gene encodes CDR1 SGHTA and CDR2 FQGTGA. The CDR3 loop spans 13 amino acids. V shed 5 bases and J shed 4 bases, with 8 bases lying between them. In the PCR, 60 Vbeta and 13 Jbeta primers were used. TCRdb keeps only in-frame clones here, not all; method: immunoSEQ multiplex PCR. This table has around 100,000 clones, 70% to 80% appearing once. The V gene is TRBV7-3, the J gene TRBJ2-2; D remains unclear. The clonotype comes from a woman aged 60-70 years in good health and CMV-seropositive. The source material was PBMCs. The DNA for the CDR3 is TGTGCCAGCAGCCTCTCTCTCACCGGGGAGCTGTTTTTT. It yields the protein CASSLSLTGELFF.